This T cell receptor beta chain was retrieved from a study of low-dose radiotherapy and immunotherapy resistance in tumors. Overall study: Cohort 1 patients were irradiated with 0.5 Gy fractions every 2 weeks to 6.5 Gy total. It was every two weeks, one day before radiation and immunotherapy, that intravenous cyclophosphamide 200 mg/m2 was given.

V lost 7 bases and J lost 11, with 14 bases in between. The CDR3 consists of 10 residues. The germline V gene encodes CDR1 SQVTM and CDR2 ANQGSEA. As regards this clonotype: This sequence is one base from a far larger clone and is likely a read error.

Primers used for first-strand cDNA, a TRAV- and TRBV-specific set, covered both alpha and beta chains. A constant-region primer paired with the V-primer adapter amplified TCRs over about 20 PCR cycles. Researchers amplified the isolated mRNA using in vitro transcription. Via MiXCR, TCRdb re-called the reads, giving one row per CDR3 protein. The sample holds approximately 90,000 distinct CDR3 sequences, roughly 9% seen once. Sample time point: before trial treatment. This chain links TRBV29-1 with TRBJ2-5, with a weak D call TRBD2 (6 bases). The sequence derives from a male donor with prostate cancer. This specimen consisted of PBMCs, obtained before treatment. CDR3: CSGGEHEQYF. The CDR3 nucleotides are TGCAGCGGGGGGGAGCATGAGCAGTACTTC.